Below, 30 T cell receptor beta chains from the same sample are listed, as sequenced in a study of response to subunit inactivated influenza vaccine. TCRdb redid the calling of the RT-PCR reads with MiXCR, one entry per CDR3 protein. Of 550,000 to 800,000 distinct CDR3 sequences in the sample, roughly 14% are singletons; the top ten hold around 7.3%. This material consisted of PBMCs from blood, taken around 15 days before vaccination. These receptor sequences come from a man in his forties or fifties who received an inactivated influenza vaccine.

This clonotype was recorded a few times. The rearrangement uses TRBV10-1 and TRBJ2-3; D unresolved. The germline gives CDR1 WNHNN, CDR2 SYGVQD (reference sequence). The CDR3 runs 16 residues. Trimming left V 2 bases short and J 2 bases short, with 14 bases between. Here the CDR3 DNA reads TGCGCCAGCAGTGAGCTCACATTTGGAGCCACAGATACGCAGTATTTT. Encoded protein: CASSELTFGATDTQYF.

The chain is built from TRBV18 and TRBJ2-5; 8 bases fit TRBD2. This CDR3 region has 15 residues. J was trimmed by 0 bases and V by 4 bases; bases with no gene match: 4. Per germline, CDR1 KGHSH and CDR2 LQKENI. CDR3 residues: CASSRNSGDQETQYF. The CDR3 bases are TGTGCCAGCTCACGGAATAGCGGGGACCAAGAGACCCAGTACTTC. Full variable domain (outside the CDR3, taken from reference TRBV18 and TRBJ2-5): NAGVMQNPRHLVRRRGQEARLRCSPMKGHSHVYWYRQLPEEGLKFMVYLQKENIIDESGMPKERFSAEFPKEGPSILRIQQVVRGDSAAYFCASSRNSGDQETQYFGPGTRLLVL.

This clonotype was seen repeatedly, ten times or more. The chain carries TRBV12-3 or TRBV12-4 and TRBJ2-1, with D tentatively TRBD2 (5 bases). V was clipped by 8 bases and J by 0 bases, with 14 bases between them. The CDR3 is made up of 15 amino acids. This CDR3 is CASGETSRSYNEQFF. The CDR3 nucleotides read TGTGCCAGCGGGGAGACCAGCCGCTCCTACAATGAGCAGTTCTTC.

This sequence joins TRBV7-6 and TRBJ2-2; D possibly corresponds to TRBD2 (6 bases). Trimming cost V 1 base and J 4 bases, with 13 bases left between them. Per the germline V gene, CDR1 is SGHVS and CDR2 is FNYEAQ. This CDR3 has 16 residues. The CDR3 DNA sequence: TGTGCCAGCAGCTTAGGGGGACTCACATTCACCGGGGAGCTGTTTTTT. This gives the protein CASSLGGLTFTGELFF.

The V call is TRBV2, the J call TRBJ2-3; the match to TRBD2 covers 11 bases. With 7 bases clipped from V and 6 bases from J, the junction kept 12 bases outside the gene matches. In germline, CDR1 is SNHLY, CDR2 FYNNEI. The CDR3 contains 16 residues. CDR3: CASTKLSGGAADTQYF. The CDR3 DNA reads TGTGCCAGCACCAAACTTAGCGGGGGGGCGGCGGATACGCAGTATTTT.

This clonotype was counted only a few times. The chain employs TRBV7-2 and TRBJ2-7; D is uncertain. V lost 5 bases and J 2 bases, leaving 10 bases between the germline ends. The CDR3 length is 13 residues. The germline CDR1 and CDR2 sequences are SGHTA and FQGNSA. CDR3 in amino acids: CASSLGKAYEQYF. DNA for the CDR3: TGTGCCAGCAGCCTGGGGAAGGCCTACGAGCAGTACTTC.

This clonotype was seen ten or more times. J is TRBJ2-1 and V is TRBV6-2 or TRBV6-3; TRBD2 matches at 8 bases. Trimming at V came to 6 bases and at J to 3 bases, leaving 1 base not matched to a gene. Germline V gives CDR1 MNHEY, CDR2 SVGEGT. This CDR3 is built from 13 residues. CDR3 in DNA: TGTGCCAGCAGACTAGCGGACTACAATGAGCAGTTCTTC. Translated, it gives CASRLADYNEQFF.

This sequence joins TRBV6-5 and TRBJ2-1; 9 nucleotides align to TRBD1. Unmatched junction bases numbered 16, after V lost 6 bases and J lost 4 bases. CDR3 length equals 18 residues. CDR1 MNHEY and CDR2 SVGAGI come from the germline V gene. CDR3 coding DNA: TGTGCCAGCAGGAACTCGGGACGGAGGGACAGGGATTACAATGAGCAGTTCTTC. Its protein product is CASRNSGRRDRDYNEQFF.

CDR3 region: CSVAGRLSSYEQYF. The CDR3, as DNA: TGCAGCGTCGCGGGACGGCTGAGCTCCTACGAGCAGTACTTC. V gene TRBV29-1 combines with J gene TRBJ2-7; maybe TRBD2 (6 bases). V was clipped by 6 bases and J by 0 bases, with 15 bases between them. Germline V CDR1 and CDR2: SQVTM, ANQGSEA. CDR3 size: 14 residues.

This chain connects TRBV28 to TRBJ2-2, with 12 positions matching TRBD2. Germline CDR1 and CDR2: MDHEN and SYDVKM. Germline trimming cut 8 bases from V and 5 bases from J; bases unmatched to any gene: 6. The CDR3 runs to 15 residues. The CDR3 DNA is TGTGCCAGCTCTAGCGGGAGGGCCTATACCGGGGAGCTGTTTTTT. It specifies CASSSGRAYTGELFF.

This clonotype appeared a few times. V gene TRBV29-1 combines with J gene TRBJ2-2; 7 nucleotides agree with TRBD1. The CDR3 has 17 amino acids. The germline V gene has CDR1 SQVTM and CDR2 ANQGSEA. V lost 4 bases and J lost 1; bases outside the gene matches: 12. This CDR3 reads CSVGRGQSNLNTGELFF. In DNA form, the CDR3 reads TGCAGCGTTGGTAGGGGACAGTCCAACCTGAACACCGGGGAGCTGTTTTTT.

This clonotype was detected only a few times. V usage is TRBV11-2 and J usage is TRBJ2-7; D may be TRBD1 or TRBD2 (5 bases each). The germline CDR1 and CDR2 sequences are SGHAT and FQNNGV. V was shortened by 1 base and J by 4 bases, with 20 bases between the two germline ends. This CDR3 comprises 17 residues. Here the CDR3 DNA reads TGTGCCAGCAGCTTAGGTCTGGTTTGGGGGTCAGGTTACGAGCAGTACTTC. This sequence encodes CASSLGLVWGSGYEQYF.

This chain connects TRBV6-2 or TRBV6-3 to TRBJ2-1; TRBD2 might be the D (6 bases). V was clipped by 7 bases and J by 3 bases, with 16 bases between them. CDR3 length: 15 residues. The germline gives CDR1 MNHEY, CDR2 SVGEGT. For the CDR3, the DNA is TGTGCCAGCAACCCGGGACTCCTCATCTACAATGAGCAGTTCTTC. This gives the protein CASNPGLLIYNEQFF.

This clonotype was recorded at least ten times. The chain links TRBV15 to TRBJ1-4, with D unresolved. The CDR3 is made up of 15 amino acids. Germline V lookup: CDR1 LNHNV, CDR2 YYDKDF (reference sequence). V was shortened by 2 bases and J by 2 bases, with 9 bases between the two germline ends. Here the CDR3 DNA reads TGTGCCACCAGCAGAACCTCCGGGACTAATGAAAAACTGTTTTTT. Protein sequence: CATSRTSGTNEKLFF. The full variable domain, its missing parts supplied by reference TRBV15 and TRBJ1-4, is DAMVIQNPRYQVTQFGKPVTLSCSQTLNHNVMYWYQQKSSQAPKLLFHYYDKDFNNEADTPDNFQSRRPNTSFCFLDIRSPGLGDTAMYLCATSRTSGTNEKLFFGSGTQLSVL.

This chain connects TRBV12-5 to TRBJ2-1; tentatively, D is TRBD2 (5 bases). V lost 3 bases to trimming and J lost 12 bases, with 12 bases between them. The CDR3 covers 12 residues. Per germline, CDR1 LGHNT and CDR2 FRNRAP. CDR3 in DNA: TGTGCTAGTGGTTTTAATGGGAGATCGCAGTTCTTC. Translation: CASGFNGRSQFF.

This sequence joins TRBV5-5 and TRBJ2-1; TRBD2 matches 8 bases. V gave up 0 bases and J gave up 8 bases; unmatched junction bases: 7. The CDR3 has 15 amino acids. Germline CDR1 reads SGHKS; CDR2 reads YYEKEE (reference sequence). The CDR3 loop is CASSLEILAGDEQFF. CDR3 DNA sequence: TGTGCCAGCAGCTTGGAGATCCTAGCGGGTGATGAGCAGTTCTTC.

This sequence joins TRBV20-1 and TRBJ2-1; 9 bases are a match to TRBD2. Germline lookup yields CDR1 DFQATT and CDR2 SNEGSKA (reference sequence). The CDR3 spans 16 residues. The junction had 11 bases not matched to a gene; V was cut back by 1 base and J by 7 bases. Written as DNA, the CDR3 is TGCAGTGCTAGAGGACATAGCGGGGGCTTGAGAAATGAGCAGTTCTTC. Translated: CSARGHSGGLRNEQFF.

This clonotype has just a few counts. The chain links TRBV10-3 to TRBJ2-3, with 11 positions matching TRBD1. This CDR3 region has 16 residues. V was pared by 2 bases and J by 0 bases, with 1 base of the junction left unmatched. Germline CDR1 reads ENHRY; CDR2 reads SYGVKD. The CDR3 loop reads CAISEGTGGSTDTQYF. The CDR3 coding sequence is TGTGCCATCAGTGAGGGGACAGGGGGTAGCACAGATACGCAGTATTTT.

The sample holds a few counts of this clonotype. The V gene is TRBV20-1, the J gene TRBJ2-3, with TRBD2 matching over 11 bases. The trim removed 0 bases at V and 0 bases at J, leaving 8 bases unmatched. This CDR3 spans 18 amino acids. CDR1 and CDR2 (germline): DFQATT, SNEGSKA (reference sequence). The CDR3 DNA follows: TGCAGTGCTAGAGAGGGGACTAGCGGATGGACTAGCACAGATACGCAGTATTTT. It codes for CSAREGTSGWTSTDTQYF.

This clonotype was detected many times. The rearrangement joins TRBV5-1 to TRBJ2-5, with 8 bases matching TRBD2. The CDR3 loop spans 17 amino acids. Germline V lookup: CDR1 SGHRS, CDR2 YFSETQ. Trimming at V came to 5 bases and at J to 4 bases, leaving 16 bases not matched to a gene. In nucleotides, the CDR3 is TGCGCCAGCAGGCGACAAGCGGGAGCAGTGAATCGAGAGACCCAGTACTTC. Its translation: CASRRQAGAVNRETQYF.

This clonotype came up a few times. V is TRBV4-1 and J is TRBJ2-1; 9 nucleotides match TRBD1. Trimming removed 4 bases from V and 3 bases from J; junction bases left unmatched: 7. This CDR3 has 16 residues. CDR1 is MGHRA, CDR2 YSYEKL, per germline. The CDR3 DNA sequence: TGCGCCAGCAGCCTCCCGGGGACAGGGTACTACAATGAGCAGTTCTTC. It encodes CASSLPGTGYYNEQFF.

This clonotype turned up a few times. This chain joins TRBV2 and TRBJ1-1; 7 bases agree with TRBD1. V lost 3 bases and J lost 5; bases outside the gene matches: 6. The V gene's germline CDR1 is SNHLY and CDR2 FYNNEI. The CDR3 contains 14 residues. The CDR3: CASSDQGVGTEAFF. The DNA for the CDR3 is TGTGCCAGCAGTGACCAGGGGGTGGGGACTGAAGCTTTCTTT.

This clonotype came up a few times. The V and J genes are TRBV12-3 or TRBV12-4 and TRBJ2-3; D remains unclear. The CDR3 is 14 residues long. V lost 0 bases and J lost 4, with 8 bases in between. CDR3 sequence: CASSLAGIPDTQYF. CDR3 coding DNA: TGTGCCAGCAGTTTAGCGGGCATACCAGATACGCAGTATTTT.

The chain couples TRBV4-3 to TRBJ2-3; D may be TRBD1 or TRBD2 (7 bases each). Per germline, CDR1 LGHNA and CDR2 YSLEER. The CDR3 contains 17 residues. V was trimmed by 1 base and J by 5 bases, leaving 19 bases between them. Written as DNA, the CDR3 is TGCGCCAGCAGCCAAGGCGCAGGGGGGGCGCAGAGAGATACGCAGTATTTT. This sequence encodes CASSQGAGGAQRDTQYF.

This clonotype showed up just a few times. The CDR3 bases are TGTGCCAGCCGACTAGCCGGGGGCGCAGATACGCAGTATTTT. Protein product: CASRLAGGADTQYF. The chain is built from TRBV10-3 and TRBJ2-3; D may be TRBD2 (7 bases). Germline values: CDR1 ENHRY, CDR2 SYGVKD. V lost 10 bases, J lost 4 bases, and 18 bases lay in between. The CDR3 totals 14 residues.

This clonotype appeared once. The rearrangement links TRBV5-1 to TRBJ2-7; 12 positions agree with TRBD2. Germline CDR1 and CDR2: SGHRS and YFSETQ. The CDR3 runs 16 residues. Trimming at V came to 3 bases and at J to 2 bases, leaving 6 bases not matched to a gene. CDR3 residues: CASSSASSGRAYEQYF. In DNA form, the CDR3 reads TGCGCCAGCAGCTCGGCTTCTAGCGGGAGGGCCTACGAGCAGTACTTC. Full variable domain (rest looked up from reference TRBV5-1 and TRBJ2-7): KAGVTQTPRYLIKTRGQQVTLSCSPISGHRSVSWYQQTPGQGLQFLFEYFSETQRNKGNFPGRFSGRQFSNSRSEMNVSTLELGDSALYLCASSSASSGRAYEQYFGPGTRLTVT.

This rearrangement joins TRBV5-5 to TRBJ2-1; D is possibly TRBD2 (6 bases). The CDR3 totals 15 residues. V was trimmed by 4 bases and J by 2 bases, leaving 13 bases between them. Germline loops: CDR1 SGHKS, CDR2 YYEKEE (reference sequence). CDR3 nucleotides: TGTGCCAGCAGCCCCTTATGGGAGGCCTACAATGAGCAGTTCTTC. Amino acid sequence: CASSPLWEAYNEQFF.

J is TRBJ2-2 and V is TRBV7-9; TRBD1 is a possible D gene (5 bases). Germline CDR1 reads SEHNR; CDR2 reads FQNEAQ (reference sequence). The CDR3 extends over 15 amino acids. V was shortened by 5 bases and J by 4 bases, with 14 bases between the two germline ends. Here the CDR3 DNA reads TGTGCCAGCAGCGGGCAGGGCCAGAGCACCGGGGAGCTGTTTTTT. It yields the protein CASSGQGQSTGELFF.

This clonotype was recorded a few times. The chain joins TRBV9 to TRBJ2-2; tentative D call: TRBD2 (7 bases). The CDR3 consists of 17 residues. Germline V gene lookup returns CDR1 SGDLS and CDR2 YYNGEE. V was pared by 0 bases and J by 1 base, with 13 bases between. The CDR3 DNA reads TGTGCCAGCAGCGTAGGAGGGAGGGGACAGAACACCGGGGAGCTGTTTTTT. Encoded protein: CASSVGGRGQNTGELFF.

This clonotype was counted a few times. The CDR3 sequence is CASSLAAGIVTDTQYF. CDR3 coding DNA: TGCGCCAGCAGCTTGGCAGCGGGAATAGTAACAGATACGCAGTATTTT. The gene calls are TRBV5-1 and TRBJ2-3, with TRBD2 matching 7 bases. With 0 bases clipped from V and 3 bases from J, the junction kept 7 bases outside the gene matches. Germline CDR1 reads SGHRS; CDR2 reads YFSETQ. The CDR3 sequence is 16 residues long.